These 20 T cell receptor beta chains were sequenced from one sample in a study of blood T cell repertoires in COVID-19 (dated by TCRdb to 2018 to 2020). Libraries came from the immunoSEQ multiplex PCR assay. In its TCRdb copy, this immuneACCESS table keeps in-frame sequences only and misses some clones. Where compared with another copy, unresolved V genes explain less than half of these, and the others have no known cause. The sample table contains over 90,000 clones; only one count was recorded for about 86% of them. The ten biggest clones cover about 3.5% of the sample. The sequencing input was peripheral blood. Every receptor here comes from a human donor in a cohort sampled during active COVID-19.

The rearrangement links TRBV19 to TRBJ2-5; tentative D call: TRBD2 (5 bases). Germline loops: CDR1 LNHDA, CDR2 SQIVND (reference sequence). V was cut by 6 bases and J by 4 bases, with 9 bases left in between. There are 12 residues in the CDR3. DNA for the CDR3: TGTGCCAGTAGGACTACCGGAGAGACCCAGTACTTC. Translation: CASRTTGETQYF.

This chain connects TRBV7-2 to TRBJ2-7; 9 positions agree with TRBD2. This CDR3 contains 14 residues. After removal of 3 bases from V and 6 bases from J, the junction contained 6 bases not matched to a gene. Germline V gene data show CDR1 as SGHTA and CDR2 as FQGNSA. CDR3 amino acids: CASSFDSGRREQYF. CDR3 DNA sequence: TGTGCCAGCAGCTTTGATAGCGGGAGACGCGAGCAGTACTTC.

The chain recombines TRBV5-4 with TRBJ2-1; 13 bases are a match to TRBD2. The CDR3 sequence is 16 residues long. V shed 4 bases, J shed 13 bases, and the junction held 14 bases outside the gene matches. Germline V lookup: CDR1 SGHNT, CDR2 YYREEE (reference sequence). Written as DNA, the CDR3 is TGTGCCAGCAGCCCGCGGACTAGCGGGAGTTCGCCCGATCAGTTCTTC. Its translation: CASSPRTSGSSPDQFF.

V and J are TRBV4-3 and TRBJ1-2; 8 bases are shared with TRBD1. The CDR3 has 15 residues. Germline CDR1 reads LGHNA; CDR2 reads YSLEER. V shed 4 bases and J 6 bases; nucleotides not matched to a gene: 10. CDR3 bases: TGCGCCAGCAGCCTGGGAACAGGGGGAAGCGATGGCTACACCTTC. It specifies CASSLGTGGSDGYTF.

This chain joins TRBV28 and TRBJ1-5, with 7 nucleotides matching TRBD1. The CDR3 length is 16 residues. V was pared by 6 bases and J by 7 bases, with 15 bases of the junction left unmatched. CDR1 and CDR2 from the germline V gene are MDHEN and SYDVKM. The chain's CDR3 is CASSVGARNRGQPQHF. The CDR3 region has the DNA TGTGCCAGCAGCGTAGGCGCTCGAAACAGGGGACAGCCCCAGCATTTT. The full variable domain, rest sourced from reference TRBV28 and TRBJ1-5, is DVKVTQSSRYLVKRTGEKVFLECVQDMDHENMFWYRQDPGLGLRLIYFSYDVKMKEKGDIPEGYSVSREKKERFSLILESASTNQTSMYLCASSVGARNRGQPQHFGDGTRLSIL.

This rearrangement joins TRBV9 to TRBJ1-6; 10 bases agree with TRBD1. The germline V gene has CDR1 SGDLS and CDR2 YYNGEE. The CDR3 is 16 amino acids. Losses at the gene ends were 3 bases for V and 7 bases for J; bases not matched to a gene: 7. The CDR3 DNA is TGTGCCAGCAGCGCGACAGGGGGCGCTCGGAATTCACCCCTCCACTTT. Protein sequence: CASSATGGARNSPLHF.

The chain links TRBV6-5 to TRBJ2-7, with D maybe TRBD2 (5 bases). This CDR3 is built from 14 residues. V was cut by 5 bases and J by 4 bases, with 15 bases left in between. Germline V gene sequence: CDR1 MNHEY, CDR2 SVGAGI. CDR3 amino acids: CASSPTTGWYEQYF. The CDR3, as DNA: TGTGCCAGCAGTCCGACTACTGGTTGGTACGAGCAGTACTTC.

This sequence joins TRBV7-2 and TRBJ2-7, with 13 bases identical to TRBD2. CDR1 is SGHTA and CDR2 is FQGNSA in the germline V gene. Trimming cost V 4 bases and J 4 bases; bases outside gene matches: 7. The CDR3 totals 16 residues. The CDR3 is CASSSGLAGVGYEQYF. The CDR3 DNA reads TGTGCCAGCAGCTCAGGACTAGCGGGAGTTGGATACGAGCAGTACTTC. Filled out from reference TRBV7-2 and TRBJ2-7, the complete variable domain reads GAGVSQSPSNKVTEKGKDVELRCDPISGHTALYWYRQSLGQGLEFLIYFQGNSAPDKSGLPSDRFSAERTGGSVSTLTIQRTQQEDSAVYLCASSSGLAGVGYEQYFGPGTRLTVT.

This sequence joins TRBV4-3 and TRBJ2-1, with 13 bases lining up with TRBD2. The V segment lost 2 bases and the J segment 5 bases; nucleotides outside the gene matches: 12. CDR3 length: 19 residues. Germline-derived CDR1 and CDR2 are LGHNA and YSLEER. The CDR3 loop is CASSQSGLAGEINNNEQFF. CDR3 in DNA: TGCGCCAGCAGCCAATCCGGACTAGCGGGAGAAATCAACAACAATGAGCAGTTCTTC.

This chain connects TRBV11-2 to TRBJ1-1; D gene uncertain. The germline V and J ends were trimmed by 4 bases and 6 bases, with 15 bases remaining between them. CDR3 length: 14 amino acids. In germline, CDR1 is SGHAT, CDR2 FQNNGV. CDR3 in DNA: TGTGCCAGCAGCTCCTGGACCGGGGTACCTGAAGCTTTCTTT. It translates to CASSSWTGVPEAFF.

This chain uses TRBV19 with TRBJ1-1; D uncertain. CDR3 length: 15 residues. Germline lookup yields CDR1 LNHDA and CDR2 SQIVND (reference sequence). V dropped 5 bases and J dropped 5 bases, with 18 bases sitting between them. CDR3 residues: CASSSSMGSGTEAFF. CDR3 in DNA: TGTGCCAGTAGTTCGTCGATGGGGTCGGGGACTGAAGCTTTCTTT.

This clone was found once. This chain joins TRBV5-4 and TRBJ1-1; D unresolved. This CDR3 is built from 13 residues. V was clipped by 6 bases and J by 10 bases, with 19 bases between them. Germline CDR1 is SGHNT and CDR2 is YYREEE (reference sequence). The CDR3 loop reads CASTRGGKLGAFF. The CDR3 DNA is TGTGCCAGCACCCGGGGAGGAAAGTTGGGAGCTTTCTTT. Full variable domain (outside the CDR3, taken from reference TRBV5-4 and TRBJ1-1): ETGVTQSPTHLIKTRGQQVTLRCSSQSGHNTVSWYQQALGQGPQFIFQYYREEENGRGNFPPRFSGLQFPNYSSELNVNALELDDSALYLCASTRGGKLGAFFGQGTRLTVV.

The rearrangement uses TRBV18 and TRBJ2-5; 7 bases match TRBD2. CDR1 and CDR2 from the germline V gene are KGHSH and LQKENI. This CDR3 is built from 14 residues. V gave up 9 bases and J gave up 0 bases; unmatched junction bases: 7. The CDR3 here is CASSGRAYQETQYF. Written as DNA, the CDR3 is TGTGCCAGTTCGGGGAGGGCGTACCAAGAGACCCAGTACTTC.

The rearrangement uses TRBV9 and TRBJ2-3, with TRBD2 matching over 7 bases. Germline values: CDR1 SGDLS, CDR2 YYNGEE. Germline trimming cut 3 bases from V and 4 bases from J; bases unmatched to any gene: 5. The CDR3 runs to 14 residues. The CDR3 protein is CASSATSRADTQYF. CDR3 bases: TGTGCCAGCAGCGCGACTAGCAGAGCAGATACGCAGTATTTT.

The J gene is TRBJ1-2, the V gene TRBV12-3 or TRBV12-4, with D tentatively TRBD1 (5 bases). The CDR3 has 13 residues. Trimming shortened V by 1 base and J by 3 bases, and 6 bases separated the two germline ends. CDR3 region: CASSLGGDYGYTF. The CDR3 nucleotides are TGTGCCAGCAGTTTAGGGGGCGACTATGGCTACACCTTC.

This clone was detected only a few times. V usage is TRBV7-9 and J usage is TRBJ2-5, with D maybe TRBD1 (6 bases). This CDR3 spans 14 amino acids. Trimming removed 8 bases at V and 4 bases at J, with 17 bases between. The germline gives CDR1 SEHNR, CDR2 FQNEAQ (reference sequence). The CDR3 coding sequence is TGTGCCAGCGGGCACAGGGAAAGGAGAGAGACCCAGTACTTC. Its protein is CASGHRERRETQYF. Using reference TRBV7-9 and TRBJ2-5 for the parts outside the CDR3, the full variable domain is DTGVSQNPRHKITKRGQNVTFRCDPISEHNRLYWYRQTLGQGPEFLTYFQNEAQLEKSRLLSDRFSAERPKGSFSTLEIQRTEQGDSAMYLCASGHRERRETQYFGPGTRLLVL.

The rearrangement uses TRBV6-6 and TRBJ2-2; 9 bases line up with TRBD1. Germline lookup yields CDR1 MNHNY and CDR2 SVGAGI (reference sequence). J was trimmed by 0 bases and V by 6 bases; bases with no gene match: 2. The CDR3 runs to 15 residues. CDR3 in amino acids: CASSRQGANTGELFF. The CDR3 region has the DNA TGTGCCAGCAGCCGACAGGGGGCGAACACCGGGGAGCTGTTTTTT.

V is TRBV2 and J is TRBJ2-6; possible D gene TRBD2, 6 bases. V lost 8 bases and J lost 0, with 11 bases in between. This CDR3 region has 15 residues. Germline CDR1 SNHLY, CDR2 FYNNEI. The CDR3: CASGQEGSGANVLTF. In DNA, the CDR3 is TGTGCCAGCGGCCAGGAGGGCTCTGGGGCCAACGTCCTGACTTTC.

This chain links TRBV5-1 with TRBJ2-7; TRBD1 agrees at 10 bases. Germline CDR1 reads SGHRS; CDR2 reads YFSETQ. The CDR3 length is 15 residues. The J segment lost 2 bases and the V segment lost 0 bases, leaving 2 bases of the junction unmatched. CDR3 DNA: TGCGCCAGCAGCTTGGTGGGGACAGGGGCCTACGAGCAGTACTTC. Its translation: CASSLVGTGAYEQYF.

CDR3 sequence (DNA): TGTGCCAGCAGTTTATCGCCCGGGGGGCTGATCTACGAGCAGTACTTC. Protein product: CASSLSPGGLIYEQYF. The chain employs TRBV27 and TRBJ2-7; TRBD2 is a possible D gene (7 bases). Germline CDR1 reads MNHEY; CDR2 reads SMNVEV (reference sequence). The V and J ends lost 0 bases and 3 bases respectively, with 15 bases between them. CDR3 size: 16 residues.